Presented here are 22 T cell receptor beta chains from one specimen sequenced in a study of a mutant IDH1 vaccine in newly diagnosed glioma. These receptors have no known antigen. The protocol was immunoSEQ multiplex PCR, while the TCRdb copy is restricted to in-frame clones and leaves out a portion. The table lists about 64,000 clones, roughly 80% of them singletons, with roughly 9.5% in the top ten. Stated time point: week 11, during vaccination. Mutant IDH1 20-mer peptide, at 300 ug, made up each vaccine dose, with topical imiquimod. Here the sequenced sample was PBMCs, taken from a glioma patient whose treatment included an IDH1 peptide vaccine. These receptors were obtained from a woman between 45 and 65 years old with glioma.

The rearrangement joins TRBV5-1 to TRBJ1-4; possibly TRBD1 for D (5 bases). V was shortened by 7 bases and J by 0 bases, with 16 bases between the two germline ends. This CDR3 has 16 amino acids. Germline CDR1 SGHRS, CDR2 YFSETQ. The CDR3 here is CASARYGTATNEKLFF. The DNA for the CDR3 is TGCGCCAGCGCCCGGTACGGGACTGCAACTAATGAAAAACTGTTTTTT.

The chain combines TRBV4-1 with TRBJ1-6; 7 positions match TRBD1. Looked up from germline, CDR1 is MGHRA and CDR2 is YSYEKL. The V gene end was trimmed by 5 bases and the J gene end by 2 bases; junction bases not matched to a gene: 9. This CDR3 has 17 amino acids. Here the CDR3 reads CASSSGGDWPYNSPLHF. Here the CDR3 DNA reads TGCGCCAGCAGCTCAGGGGGGGACTGGCCCTATAATTCACCCCTCCACTTT.

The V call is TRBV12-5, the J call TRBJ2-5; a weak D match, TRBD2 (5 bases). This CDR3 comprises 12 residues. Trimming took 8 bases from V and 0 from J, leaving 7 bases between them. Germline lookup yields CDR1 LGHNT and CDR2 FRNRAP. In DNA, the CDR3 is TGTGCTAGTAGGCGGGACCAAGAGACCCAGTACTTC. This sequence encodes CASRRDQETQYF.

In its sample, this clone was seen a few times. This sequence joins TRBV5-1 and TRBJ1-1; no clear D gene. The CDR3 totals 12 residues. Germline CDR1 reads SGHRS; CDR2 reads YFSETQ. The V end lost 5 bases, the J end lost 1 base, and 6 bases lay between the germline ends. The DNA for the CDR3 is TGCGCCAGCAGAACGGGGAACACTGAAGCTTTCTTT. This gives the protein CASRTGNTEAFF.

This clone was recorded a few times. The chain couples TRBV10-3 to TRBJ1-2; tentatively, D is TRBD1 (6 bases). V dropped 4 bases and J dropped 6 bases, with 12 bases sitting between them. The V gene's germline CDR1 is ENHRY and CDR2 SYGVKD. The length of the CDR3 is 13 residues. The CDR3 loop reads CAISGGRGDGYTF. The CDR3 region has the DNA TGTGCCATCAGTGGCGGCAGGGGCGATGGCTACACCTTC.

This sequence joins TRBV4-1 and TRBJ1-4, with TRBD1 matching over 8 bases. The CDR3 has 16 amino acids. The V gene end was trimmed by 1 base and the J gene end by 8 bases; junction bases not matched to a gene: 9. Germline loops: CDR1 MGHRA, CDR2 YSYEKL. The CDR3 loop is CASSQGPGQVNEKLFF. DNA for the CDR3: TGCGCCAGCAGCCAAGGCCCGGGACAGGTAAACGAAAAACTGTTTTTT.

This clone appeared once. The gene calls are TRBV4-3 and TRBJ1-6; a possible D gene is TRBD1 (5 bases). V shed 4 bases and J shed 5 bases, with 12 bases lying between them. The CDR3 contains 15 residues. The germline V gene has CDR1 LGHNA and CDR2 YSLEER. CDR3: CASSLGEVDNSPLHF. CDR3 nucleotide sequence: TGCGCCAGCAGCCTAGGGGAAGTGGATAATTCACCCCTCCACTTT.

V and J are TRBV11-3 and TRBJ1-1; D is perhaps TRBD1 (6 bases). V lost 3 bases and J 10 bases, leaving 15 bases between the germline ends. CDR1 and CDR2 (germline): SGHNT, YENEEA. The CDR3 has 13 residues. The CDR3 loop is CASSFTKGVSAFF. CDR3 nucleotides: TGTGCCAGCAGCTTCACCAAGGGGGTATCAGCTTTCTTT.

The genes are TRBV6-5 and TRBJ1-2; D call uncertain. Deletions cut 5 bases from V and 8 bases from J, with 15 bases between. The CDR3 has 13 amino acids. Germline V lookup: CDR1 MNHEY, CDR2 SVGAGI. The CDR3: CASSQATKRGYTF. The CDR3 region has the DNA TGTGCCAGCAGTCAGGCAACCAAGAGGGGCTACACCTTC.

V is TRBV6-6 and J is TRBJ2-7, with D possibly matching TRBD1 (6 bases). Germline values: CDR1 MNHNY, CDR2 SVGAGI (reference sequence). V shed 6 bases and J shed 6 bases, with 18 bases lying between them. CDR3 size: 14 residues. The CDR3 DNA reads TGTGCCAGCAGCTTCCTACAGGGTTTGAGCGAGCAGTACTTC. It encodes CASSFLQGLSEQYF.

For the CDR3, the DNA is TGTGCCAGCAGCTCGGAGACCCAGTACTTC. Protein product: CASSSETQYF. V and J are TRBV7-6 and TRBJ2-5; no clear D gene. CDR1 is SGHVS and CDR2 is FNYEAQ in the germline V gene. The CDR3 consists of 10 residues. Trimming cost V 4 bases and J 5 bases, with 2 bases left between them. The variable domain in full, with the rest retrieved from reference TRBV7-6 and TRBJ2-5, is GAGVSQSPRYKVTKRGQDVALRCDPISGHVSLYWYRQALGQGPEFLTYFNYEAQQDKSGLPNDRFSAERPEGSISTLTIQRTEQRDSAMYRCASSSETQYFGPGTRLLVL.

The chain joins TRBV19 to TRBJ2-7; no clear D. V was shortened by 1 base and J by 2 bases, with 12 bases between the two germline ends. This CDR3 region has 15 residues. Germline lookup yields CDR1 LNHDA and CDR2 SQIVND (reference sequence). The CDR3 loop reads CASSIARRDPYEQYF. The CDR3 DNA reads TGTGCCAGTAGTATAGCGAGGAGAGATCCCTACGAGCAGTACTTC.

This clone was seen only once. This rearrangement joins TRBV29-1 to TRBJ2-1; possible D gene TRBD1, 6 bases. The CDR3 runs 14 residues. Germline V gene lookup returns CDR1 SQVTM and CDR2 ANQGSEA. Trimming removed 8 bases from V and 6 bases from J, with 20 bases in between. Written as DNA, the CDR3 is TGCAGCTACTCCGTTGGGGGCAGGGTCAATGAGCAGTTCTTC. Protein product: CSYSVGGRVNEQFF.

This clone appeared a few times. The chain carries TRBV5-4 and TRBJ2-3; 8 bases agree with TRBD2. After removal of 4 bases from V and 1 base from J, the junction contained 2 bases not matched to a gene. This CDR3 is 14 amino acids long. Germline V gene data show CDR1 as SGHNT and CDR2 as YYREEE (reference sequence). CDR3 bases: TGTGCCAGCAGCATTAGCGGGGGCACAGATACGCAGTATTTT. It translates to CASSISGGTDTQYF.

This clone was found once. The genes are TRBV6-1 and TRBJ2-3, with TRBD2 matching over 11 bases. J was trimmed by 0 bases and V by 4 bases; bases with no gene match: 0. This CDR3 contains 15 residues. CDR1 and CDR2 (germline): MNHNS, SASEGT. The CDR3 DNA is TGTGCCAGCAGTGCTAGCGGGGGGAGCACAGATACGCAGTATTTT. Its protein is CASSASGGSTDTQYF.

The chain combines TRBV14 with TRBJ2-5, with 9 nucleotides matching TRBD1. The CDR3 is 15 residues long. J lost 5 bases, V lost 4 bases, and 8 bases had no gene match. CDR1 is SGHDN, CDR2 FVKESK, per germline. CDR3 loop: CASSLYRGQRETQYF. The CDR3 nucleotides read TGTGCCAGCAGCCTTTACAGGGGGCAGCGGGAGACCCAGTACTTC. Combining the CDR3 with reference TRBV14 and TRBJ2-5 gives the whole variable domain EAGVTQFPSHSVIEKGQTVTLRCDPISGHDNLYWYRRVMGKEIKFLLHFVKESKQDESGMPNNRFLAERTGGTYSTLKVQPAELEDSGVYFCASSLYRGQRETQYFGPGTRLLVL.

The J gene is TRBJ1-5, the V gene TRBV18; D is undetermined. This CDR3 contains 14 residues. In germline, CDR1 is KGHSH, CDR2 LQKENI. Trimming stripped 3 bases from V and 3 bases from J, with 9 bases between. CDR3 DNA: TGTGCCAGCTCACCGGCGGGAGTCAATCAGCCCCAGCATTTT. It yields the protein CASSPAGVNQPQHF.

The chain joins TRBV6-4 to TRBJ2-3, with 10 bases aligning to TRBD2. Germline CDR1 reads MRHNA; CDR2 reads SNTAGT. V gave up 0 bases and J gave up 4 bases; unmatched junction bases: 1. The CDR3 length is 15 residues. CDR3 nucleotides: TGTGCCAGCAGTGACTCGAGCGGGGGGGCAGATACGCAGTATTTT. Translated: CASSDSSGGADTQYF.

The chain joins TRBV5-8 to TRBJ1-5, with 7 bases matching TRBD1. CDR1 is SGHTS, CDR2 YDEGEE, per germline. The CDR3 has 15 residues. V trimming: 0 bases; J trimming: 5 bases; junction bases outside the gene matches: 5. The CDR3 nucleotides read TGTGCCAGCAGCTTGGGACAGGGATGGGATCAGCCCCAGCATTTT. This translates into CASSLGQGWDQPQHF. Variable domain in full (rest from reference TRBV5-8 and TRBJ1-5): EAGVTQSPTHLIKTRGQQATLRCSPISGHTSVYWYQQALGLGLQFLLWYDEGEERNRGNFPPRFSGRQFPNYSSELNVNALELEDSALYLCASSLGQGWDQPQHFGDGTRLSIL.

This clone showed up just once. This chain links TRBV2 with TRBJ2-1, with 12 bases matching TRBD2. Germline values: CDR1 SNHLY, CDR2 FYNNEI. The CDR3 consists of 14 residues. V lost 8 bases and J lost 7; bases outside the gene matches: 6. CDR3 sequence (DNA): TGTGCCAGCCTAGGACTAGCGGGGATTAATGAGCAGTTCTTC. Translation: CASLGLAGINEQFF.

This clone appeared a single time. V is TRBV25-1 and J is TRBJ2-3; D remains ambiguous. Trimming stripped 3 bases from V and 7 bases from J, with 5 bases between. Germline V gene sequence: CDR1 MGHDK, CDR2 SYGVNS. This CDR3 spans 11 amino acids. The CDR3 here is CASSELHTQYF. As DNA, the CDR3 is TGTGCCAGCAGTGAGCTCCATACGCAGTATTTT.

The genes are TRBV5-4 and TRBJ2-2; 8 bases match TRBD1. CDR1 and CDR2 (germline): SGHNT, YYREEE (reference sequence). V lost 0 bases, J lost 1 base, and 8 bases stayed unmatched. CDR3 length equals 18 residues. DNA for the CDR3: TGTGCCAGCAGCTTGGCCGGCAGGGGGCGTGGGAACACCGGGGAGCTGTTTTTT. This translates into CASSLAGRGRGNTGELFF.